One sample yielded the 29 T cell receptor beta chains listed below, sequenced in a study of early T cells in non-severe SARS-CoV-2 infection. In TCRdb, the 5' RACE reads were re-called with MiXCR into one record per CDR3 protein. This table has about 25,000 distinct CDR3 sequences, approximately 4.8% appearing once. The sequencing input was whole blood. These receptors originate from an adult who was a healthcare worker with PCR-confirmed SARS-CoV-2 infection or an uninfected control (not recorded which).

The sample holds a few counts of this clonotype. J is TRBJ2-1 and V is TRBV28; D is uncertain. Trimming removed 3 bases at V and 8 bases at J, with 8 bases between. CDR1 is MDHEN, CDR2 SYDVKM, per germline. This CDR3 spans 12 amino acids. The CDR3 loop is CASSFSWHEQFF. CDR3 bases: TGTGCCAGCAGTTTCTCCTGGCATGAGCAGTTCTTC.

In this sample, this clonotype turned up many times. V and J are TRBV5-1 and TRBJ2-3, with D perhaps matching TRBD1 (5 bases). CDR3 length: 14 residues. The germline gives CDR1 SGHRS, CDR2 YFSETQ. Trimming cost V 2 bases and J 1 base, with 8 bases left between them. In nucleotides, the CDR3 is TGCGCCAGCAGCTTTAAGGGGCGCACAGATACGCAGTATTTT. Residues: CASSFKGRTDTQYF.

The table lists this clonotype with many counts. This sequence joins TRBV6-4 and TRBJ2-1; TRBD2 is a possible D gene (5 bases). The CDR3 spans 13 residues. The V gene's germline CDR1 is MRHNA and CDR2 SNTAGT. The V end lost 6 bases, the J end lost 7 bases, and 13 bases lay between the germline ends. CDR3 protein: CASSPASWNEQFF. The CDR3 DNA is TGTGCCAGCAGCCCCGCTAGCTGGAATGAGCAGTTCTTC.

This clonotype was seen repeatedly, ten times or more. This chain links TRBV7-2 with TRBJ2-1, with TRBD2 identical over 9 bases. The germline CDR1 and CDR2 sequences are SGHTA and FQGNSA. This CDR3 is 17 amino acids long. The V gene end was trimmed by 5 bases and the J gene end by 4 bases; junction bases not matched to a gene: 12. The CDR3: CASSLTRGGGRYNEQFF. CDR3 DNA: TGTGCCAGCAGCCTTACCCGCGGGGGGGGCAGGTACAATGAGCAGTTCTTC.

At least ten counts were recorded for this clonotype. CDR3 sequence reads: CASQAGTSGRALQFF. The CDR3, as DNA: TGTGCCAGCCAAGCCGGGACTAGCGGGAGGGCCTTGCAGTTCTTC. The rearrangement links TRBV14 to TRBJ2-1; 16 nucleotides match TRBD2. J lost 12 bases, V lost 8 bases, and 10 bases had no gene match. This CDR3 contains 15 residues. The germline gives CDR1 SGHDN, CDR2 FVKESK.

In this sample, this clonotype turned up many times. The chain recombines TRBV7-3 with TRBJ2-1, with TRBD2 matching over 8 bases. The J segment lost 4 bases and the V segment lost 4 bases, leaving 6 bases of the junction unmatched. The V gene's germline CDR1 is SGHTA and CDR2 FQGTGA. The CDR3 contains 15 residues. CDR3 nucleotide sequence: TGTGCCAGCAGCTATAGCGGGATCCCGTACAATGAGCAGTTCTTC. Translated: CASSYSGIPYNEQFF.

This clonotype came up a few times. V usage is TRBV12-3 or TRBV12-4 and J usage is TRBJ1-5; 7 bases are a match to TRBD1. The CDR3 is 14 amino acids. V was pared by 7 bases and J by 5 bases, with 8 bases of the junction left unmatched. The CDR3 here is CASTQTGADQPQHF. In DNA, the CDR3 is TGTGCCAGCACTCAAACAGGGGCAGATCAGCCCCAGCATTTT.

The genes are TRBV14 and TRBJ2-5, with TRBD2 matching over 12 bases. The junction had 6 bases not matched to a gene; V was cut back by 4 bases and J by 3 bases. Per germline, CDR1 SGHDN and CDR2 FVKESK. This CDR3 has 16 amino acids. The CDR3 sequence: CASSRGLAGRKETQYF. CDR3 DNA: TGTGCCAGCAGCCGGGGACTAGCGGGTAGAAAAGAGACCCAGTACTTC.

This clonotype has more than one count but fewer than ten. J is TRBJ2-7 and V is TRBV20-1; D unresolved. The CDR3 runs 12 residues. The V gene's germline CDR1 is DFQATT and CDR2 SNEGSKA (reference sequence). The V end lost 2 bases, the J end lost 3 bases, and 8 bases lay between the germline ends. The CDR3 nucleotides are TGCAGTGCTAGACTAGATTTCTACGAGCAGTACTTC. It yields the protein CSARLDFYEQYF.

The chain couples TRBV5-4 to TRBJ2-5; the match to TRBD2 covers 16 bases. The length of the CDR3 is 18 residues. CDR1 is SGHNT, CDR2 YYREEE, per germline (reference sequence). V lost 4 bases and J lost 4; bases outside the gene matches: 10. The CDR3 DNA reads as TGTGCCAGCAGCGCCCCCGGGACTAGCGGGAGGGCCAGAGAGACCCAGTACTTC. This sequence encodes CASSAPGTSGRARETQYF.

This clonotype has more than one count but fewer than ten. CDR3 nucleotides: TGTGCCAGCAGCTTCGGACTAGCACGGTACGAGCAGTACTTC. This sequence encodes CASSFGLARYEQYF. V and J are TRBV5-5 and TRBJ2-7, with 8 positions matching TRBD2. Germline assignment: CDR1 SGHKS and CDR2 YYEKEE (reference sequence). The CDR3 has 14 amino acids. V dropped 2 bases and J dropped 4; count of bases not matched to a gene: 5. Full variable domain (rest looked up from reference TRBV5-5 and TRBJ2-7): DAGVTQSPTHLIKTRGQQVTLRCSPISGHKSVSWYQQVLGQGPQFIFQYYEKEERGRGNFPDRFSARQFPNYSSELNVNALLLGDSALYLCASSFGLARYEQYFGPGTRLTVT.

This clonotype appeared many times. The V and J genes are TRBV10-3 and TRBJ2-7; 7 bases match TRBD1. V lost 5 bases and J lost 7; bases outside the gene matches: 8. Germline V gene data show CDR1 as ENHRY and CDR2 as SYGVKD. CDR3 length equals 13 residues. This chain's CDR3 is CAISQDRAWEQYF. For the CDR3, the DNA is TGTGCCATCAGTCAAGACAGGGCCTGGGAGCAGTACTTC.

This clonotype was detected ten times or more. The chain has TRBV7-3 and TRBJ2-3; 8 bases are shared with TRBD2. Unmatched junction bases numbered 3, after V lost 4 bases and J lost 0 bases. CDR3 length: 15 amino acids. In germline, CDR1 is SGHTA, CDR2 FQGTGA. The CDR3 sequence is CASSSAGGSTDTQYF. CDR3 in DNA: TGTGCCAGCAGCTCCGCGGGAGGAAGCACAGATACGCAGTATTTT.

The chain has TRBV7-9 and TRBJ2-1; maybe TRBD2 (6 bases). Trimming took off 5 bases at V and 0 bases at J, with 14 bases between the two ends. CDR3 length: 16 residues. CDR1 and CDR2 from the germline V gene are SEHNR and FQNEAQ (reference sequence). CDR3 region: CASSDSAGSSYNEQFF. CDR3 DNA sequence: TGTGCCAGCAGCGATTCGGCGGGAAGCTCCTACAATGAGCAGTTCTTC.

The chain carries TRBV7-2 and TRBJ2-3; TRBD1 aligns across 8 bases. Germline V CDR1 and CDR2: SGHTA, FQGNSA. Trimming cost V 3 bases and J 0 bases; bases outside gene matches: 5. This CDR3 region has 16 residues. The CDR3 DNA reads as TGTGCCAGCAGCTTGGGACAGGCTTTTAGCACAGATACGCAGTATTTT. This gives the protein CASSLGQAFSTDTQYF.

This clonotype was recorded at least ten times. The CDR3 reads CASSPPRGQAFF. CDR3 nucleotides: TGTGCCAGCAGTCCTCCGAGGGGGCAAGCTTTCTTT. This chain connects TRBV6-5 to TRBJ1-1; the match to TRBD1 covers 7 bases. CDR1 and CDR2 from the germline V gene are MNHEY and SVGAGI. V shed 5 bases and J 9 bases; nucleotides not matched to a gene: 6. This CDR3 has 12 residues.

The table lists this clonotype with many counts. V gene TRBV10-3 combines with J gene TRBJ2-7; D ambiguous. V was cut by 0 bases and J by 0 bases, with 6 bases left in between. CDR3 length equals 14 residues. Germline V lookup: CDR1 ENHRY, CDR2 SYGVKD. The CDR3, as DNA: TGTGCCATCAGTGAGTCGACTCGCTCCTACGAGCAGTACTTC. It specifies CAISESTRSYEQYF.

The sample holds many counts of this clonotype. The rearrangement links TRBV14 to TRBJ1-6, with D unresolved. With 4 bases removed from V and 6 bases from J, the gap between germline ends came to 10 bases. The CDR3 runs to 14 residues. CDR1 and CDR2 (germline): SGHDN, FVKESK. CDR3 residues: CASSPGLINSPLHF. Here the CDR3 DNA reads TGTGCCAGCAGCCCCGGACTGATTAATTCACCCCTCCACTTT.

This clonotype came up a few times. The chain combines TRBV11-2 with TRBJ2-7, with 9 bases that match TRBD1. The CDR3 has 16 amino acids. Germline loops: CDR1 SGHAT, CDR2 FQNNGV. Trimming at V came to 1 base and at J to 1 base, leaving 5 bases not matched to a gene. The CDR3 spells CASSLVSGTGSYEQYF. CDR3 in DNA: TGTGCCAGCAGCTTAGTATCCGGGACAGGGTCCTACGAGCAGTACTTC.

In this sample, this clonotype turned up many times. The chain is built from TRBV11-2 and TRBJ2-7; D not certain. Looked up from germline, CDR1 is SGHAT and CDR2 is FQNNGV. The CDR3 covers 13 residues. V dropped 1 base and J dropped 7 bases, with 11 bases sitting between them. The CDR3 nucleotides are TGTGCCAGCAGCTTAGGCCTCCTTAGGGAGCAGTACTTC. Its protein is CASSLGLLREQYF.

This clonotype was counted many times. The chain joins TRBV28 to TRBJ2-2; D assignment may be TRBD1 or TRBD2 (5 bases each). This CDR3 contains 13 residues. Germline CDR1 MDHEN, CDR2 SYDVKM. The V end was cut by 9 bases, the J end by 3 bases, with 11 bases between. The CDR3 spells CASQWDDTGELFF. The CDR3 nucleotides are TGTGCCAGTCAGTGGGACGACACCGGGGAGCTGTTTTTT.

This clonotype is categorized as medium-sized. This sequence joins TRBV29-1 and TRBJ2-7, with no clear D. The CDR3 has 12 amino acids. Germline V gives CDR1 SQVTM, CDR2 ANQGSEA. Trimming removed 6 bases at V and 1 base at J, with 10 bases between. The CDR3 spells CSVSDGSYEQYF. The CDR3, as DNA: TGCAGCGTATCGGACGGATCCTACGAGCAGTACTTC.

This clonotype has a count of ten or more. The CDR3 spells CASTSTGQRGYTF. The CDR3 DNA reads TGTGCCAGCACATCGACAGGCCAGAGGGGCTACACCTTC. The chain joins TRBV6-1 to TRBJ1-2, with D possibly matching TRBD1 (6 bases). The CDR3 is 13 residues long. The germline gives CDR1 MNHNS, CDR2 SASEGT. V was pared by 7 bases and J by 8 bases, with 17 bases between.

This clonotype was observed at least ten times. This chain joins TRBV20-1 and TRBJ1-1; D remains unclear. This CDR3 is built from 15 residues. V was trimmed by 0 bases and J by 1 base, leaving 12 bases between them. The V gene's germline CDR1 is DFQATT and CDR2 SNEGSKA (reference sequence). The CDR3 is CSARDLIWGNTEAFF. DNA of the CDR3: TGCAGTGCTAGAGATCTTATTTGGGGGAACACTGAAGCTTTCTTT.

This clonotype occurred many times. V is TRBV5-1 and J is TRBJ2-3, with no clear D. CDR3 length equals 17 residues. Looked up from germline, CDR1 is SGHRS and CDR2 is YFSETQ. V lost 4 bases, J lost 6 bases, and 24 bases lay in between. In DNA, the CDR3 is TGCGCCAGCAGCCCTTCTCCGGGCCTAGGCCCTGGTGATACGCAGTATTTT. The encoded protein is CASSPSPGLGPGDTQYF.

This clonotype was counted at least ten times. The chain joins TRBV12-3 or TRBV12-4 to TRBJ2-5; 9 bases are shared with TRBD2. J lost 5 bases, V lost 2 bases, and 12 bases had no gene match. This CDR3 is built from 17 residues. The CDR3 here is CASSLKGSGRGRETQYF. Here the CDR3 DNA reads TGTGCCAGCAGTTTAAAGGGTAGCGGGAGAGGTAGGGAGACCCAGTACTTC.

This clonotype has at least ten counts. This chain links TRBV29-1 with TRBJ2-7, with D unresolved. Between the trimmed V and J ends, which lost 5 bases and 3 bases, there was a span of 8 bases. The CDR3 extends over 11 amino acids. Germline CDR1 and CDR2: SQVTM and ANQGSEA. The CDR3 reads CSVNLFYEQYF. The CDR3 nucleotides read TGCAGCGTTAATCTCTTCTACGAGCAGTACTTC.

The table lists this clonotype with many counts. This CDR3 reads CASSSDGGTGGSYEQYF. DNA for the CDR3: TGTGCCAGCAGCTCTGATGGGGGGACAGGGGGATCCTACGAGCAGTACTTC. V is TRBV7-6 and J is TRBJ2-7; 11 bases line up with TRBD1. CDR3 size: 17 residues. Germline V CDR1 and CDR2: SGHVS, FNYEAQ. Trimming cost V 4 bases and J 1 base; bases outside gene matches: 9.

This clonotype was observed at least ten times. The chain is built from TRBV7-2 and TRBJ2-7; D remains unclear. The V and J ends lost 8 bases and 3 bases respectively, with 11 bases between them. The germline CDR1 and CDR2 sequences are SGHTA and FQGNSA. The CDR3 extends over 12 amino acids. Here the CDR3 DNA reads TGTGCCAGCGGCGGCTTGCTCTACGAGCAGTACTTC. The encoded protein is CASGGLLYEQYF.